This T cell receptor beta chain was identified during a study of T cells in Graves' hyperthyroidism and ophthalmopathy. This CDR3 comprises 13 residues. V trimming: 3 bases; J trimming: 9 bases; junction bases outside the gene matches: 4. The germline CDR1 and CDR2 sequences are SNHLY and FYNNEI. Amplified regions were TCR beta CDR3 sequences from RNA transcripts. In the first-round RT-PCR of the TCR CDR3, the HTBI primer set was used. TCRdb reprocessed the multiplex PCR reads with MiXCR, giving one entry per CDR3 protein. The data contain about 530,000 distinct CDR3 sequences, approximately 17% of them singletons. This clonotype occurred many times.

V and J are TRBV2 and TRBJ2-2; 7 bases map to TRBD2. This TCR came from a woman aged 18 to 35 with Graves' ophthalmopathy. Sample: blood. In DNA form, the CDR3 reads TGTGCCAGCAGTGAGGGACTAACACGGGAGCTGTTTTTT. Its translation: CASSEGLTRELFF.